This T cell receptor (beta chain) came from a study of beta chain features in type 1 diabetes. Regarding the study as a whole: VDJ junctions sequenced from type 1 diabetes patients showed fewer insertions and more deletions.

Trimming took 0 bases from V and 4 from J, leaving 11 bases between them. Looked up from germline, CDR1 is SEHNR and CDR2 is FQNEAQ (reference sequence). The CDR3 runs to 15 residues. The authors reverse transcribed all of the isolated RNA, so sequencing captured expressed TCRB transcripts. Sequencing used immunoSEQ multiplex PCR; TCRdb keeps in-frame clones, though not all of them. The table has more than 120,000 clones, about 10% seen once. Many counts were recorded for this clone. As yet, its antigen is unknown. The genes are TRBV7-9 and TRBJ2-3; weak D call: TRBD1 (5 bases). The sequenced sample consisted of naive CD4+ T cells from blood. The clonotype originates from a man aged 18-30 years in good health. In nucleotides, the CDR3 is TGTGCCAGCAGCTTAGCGTTGCTAGGGGCAGATACGCAGTATTTT. It is translated as CASSLALLGADTQYF.